A single sample is the source of the 14 T cell receptor beta chains below, sequenced in a study of regulatory T cells in long-lasting Graves disease. This sample's time point: persistent/refractory GD, antithyroid drugs over 5 years with positive TRAb. Preparation of the TCR library used RNA extracted from PBMCs. In building TCR beta libraries, iRepertoire HTBI primers were used together with Arm-PCR of CDR3 regions. A single record per CDR3 protein comes from TCRdb applying MiXCR to the multiplex PCR reads. The data contain fewer than 600,000 distinct CDR3 sequences, approximately 23% of them singletons. The source was peripheral blood mononuclear cells (PBMCs), collected when the disease was refractory, from a patient treated with antithyroid drugs. The receptors shown here come from a female donor with Graves disease.

This clonotype was counted at least ten times. The rearrangement uses TRBV6-2 or TRBV6-3 and TRBJ1-6; 9 nucleotides agree with TRBD1. CDR1 and CDR2 from the germline V gene are MNHEY and SVGEGT. This CDR3 has 17 amino acids. After removal of 4 bases from V and 7 bases from J, the junction contained 11 bases not matched to a gene. The CDR3 loop reads CASSSGRTGVFNSPLHF. The CDR3 bases are TGTGCCAGCAGTTCCGGTCGGACAGGGGTCTTCAATTCACCCCTCCACTTT.

This clonotype was recorded a few times. The V gene is TRBV29-1, the J gene TRBJ1-2, with D unclear. The germline V gene has CDR1 SQVTM and CDR2 ANQGSEA. Trimming cost V 6 bases and J 8 bases, with 13 bases left between them. The CDR3 is 11 residues long. CDR3 loop: CSVQQASGYTF. For the CDR3, the DNA is TGCAGCGTCCAGCAGGCGAGCGGCTACACCTTC.

This clonotype was observed a handful of times. One end of the junction is discordant with germline, which a read error may explain. The CDR3 sequence is CASSLAAGANDLTF. The CDR3 DNA reads TGTGCCAGCAGCTTAGCTGCGGGGGCCAACGACCTGACTTTC. The J gene is TRBJ2-6, the V gene TRBV7-8, with D perhaps matching TRBD2 (7 bases). The CDR3 is 14 amino acids. Per the germline V gene, CDR1 is SGHVS and CDR2 is FQNEAQ.

This clonotype has a handful of counts. This sequence joins TRBV6-1 and TRBJ1-2, with D possibly being TRBD1 (5 bases). V lost 8 bases, J lost 8 bases, and 27 bases lay in between. CDR1 is MNHNS, CDR2 SASEGT, per germline. This CDR3 contains 16 residues. The CDR3 nucleotides are TGTGCCAGCGGGGAAGGGCAGGGTCGAGGAATTGGAGGCTACACCTTC. It translates to CASGEGQGRGIGGYTF.

Worth noting for this clonotype: This may be a read error: a much more frequent sequence differs by one nucleotide. The gene calls are TRBV7-9 and TRBJ2-3; 9 bases align to TRBD2. The germline V gene has CDR1 SEHNR and CDR2 FQNEAQ (reference sequence). The CDR3 covers 14 residues. The CDR3 region has the DNA TGTGCCGGCAGCTCAAAACTAGCGGGAGATACGCAGTATTTT. The encoded protein is CAGSSKLAGDTQYF.

In its sample, this clonotype was seen a few times. This CDR3 is CSAIPAGGNQETQYF. As DNA, the CDR3 is TGCAGTGCTATACCAGCGGGGGGGAATCAAGAGACCCAGTACTTC. This rearrangement joins TRBV20-1 to TRBJ2-5; TRBD2 aligns across 10 bases. Germline CDR1 is DFQATT and CDR2 is SNEGSKA (reference sequence). After removal of 4 bases from V and 2 bases from J, the junction contained 7 bases not matched to a gene. This CDR3 contains 15 residues.

In this sample, this clonotype turned up once. CDR3 in DNA: TGTGCCAGCAGCGAACAACCCGGGACAGGGGGTATCGGGGAGCTGTTTTTT. Translating gives CASSEQPGTGGIGELFF. The chain carries TRBV7-3 and TRBJ2-2; 11 nucleotides agree with TRBD1. This CDR3 has 17 residues. The V and J ends lost 5 bases and 7 bases, in that order; junction bases with no gene match: 12. Per germline, CDR1 SGHTA and CDR2 FQGTGA.

This clonotype appeared many times. The V gene is TRBV15, the J gene TRBJ2-5; D is unresolved. From germline, CDR1 is LNHNV and CDR2 YYDKDF (reference sequence). The CDR3 extends over 11 amino acids. The V end lost 1 base, the J end lost 5 bases, and 2 bases lay between the germline ends. In DNA, the CDR3 is TGTGCCACCAGCAGAGCGGAGACCCAGTACTTC. It yields the protein CATSRAETQYF.

This clonotype was found many times. The chain couples TRBV28 to TRBJ1-4; D gene unclear. Germline values: CDR1 MDHEN, CDR2 SYDVKM. Trimming pared 5 bases from V and 8 bases from J, leaving 18 bases between. CDR3 length equals 15 residues. CDR3 residues: CASSPGSREGEKLFF. In nucleotides, the CDR3 is TGTGCCAGCAGTCCCGGTTCGAGGGAAGGGGAAAAACTGTTTTTT. The variable domain in full, completed from reference TRBV28 and TRBJ1-4, reads DVKVTQSSRYLVKRTGEKVFLECVQDMDHENMFWYRQDPGLGLRLIYFSYDVKMKEKGDIPEGYSVSREKKERFSLILESASTNQTSMYLCASSPGSREGEKLFFGSGTQLSVL.

This clonotype occurred many times. The chain couples TRBV6-2 or TRBV6-3 to TRBJ2-7; 7 nucleotides align to TRBD1. The V gene end was trimmed by 2 bases and the J gene end by 3 bases; junction bases not matched to a gene: 7. Germline V gene lookup returns CDR1 MNHEY and CDR2 SVGEGT. The CDR3 sequence is 15 residues long. CDR3 sequence (DNA): TGTGCCAGCAGTTACACTTACAGGGGTGGCTACGAGCAGTACTTC. Protein: CASSYTYRGGYEQYF.

This clonotype was picked up many times. J is TRBJ2-7 and V is TRBV11-2; TRBD1 is a possible D gene (6 bases). The V end was cut by 6 bases, the J end by 6 bases, with 15 bases between. Germline CDR1 SGHAT, CDR2 FQNNGV. The CDR3 contains 13 residues. For the CDR3, the DNA is TGTGCCAGCAGTCCAAGACAGGCCGGCGAGCAGTACTTC. This sequence encodes CASSPRQAGEQYF.

There are a few counts of this clonotype. This sequence joins TRBV12-3 or TRBV12-4 and TRBJ2-7; no reliable D call. The CDR3 is 14 residues long. The V end lost 6 bases, the J end lost 6 bases, and 18 bases lay between the germline ends. This CDR3 reads CASSLNGISGEQYF. CDR3 DNA: TGTGCCAGCAGCCTGAATGGGATCTCCGGCGAGCAGTACTTC.

This clonotype was seen ten or more times. V and J are TRBV18 and TRBJ2-5; TRBD1 matches 7 bases. This CDR3 has 14 amino acids. With V trimmed by 0 bases and J by 2 bases, 0 bases remained unmatched. Germline V gives CDR1 KGHSH, CDR2 LQKENI. The CDR3 is CASSPPGQQETQYF. Here the CDR3 DNA reads TGTGCCAGCTCACCACCGGGACAGCAAGAGACCCAGTACTTC.

This chain connects TRBV28 to TRBJ2-3, with TRBD1 identical over 7 bases. V was clipped by 6 bases and J by 4 bases; unmatched bases: 4. Germline values: CDR1 MDHEN, CDR2 SYDVKM. The CDR3 totals 13 residues. The CDR3 bases are TGTGCCAGCAGAGGACAGGTTTCAGATACGCAGTATTTT. This codes for CASRGQVSDTQYF.